The entry that follows covers one TCR beta chain sequence. It has no known antigen specificity. Base quality data are lacking; no much larger clone is found one base away. Using the deep immunoSEQ assay, TCR CDR3 regions were amplified from genomic DNA by multiplex PCR. Genomic DNA extracted from each cell subset was distributed evenly over all wells of several immunoSEQ 96-well plates, and each plate served as one replicate. For sorted subsets, roughly 200 ng of genomic DNA, equivalent to 30,000 or so T cell genomes, went into each replicate PCR. Purified libraries were measured with a Qubit 3.0 fluorometer, size-checked on a Bioanalyzer 2100, and measured again with the KAPA Library Quantification kit. Each immunoSEQ 96-well plate was sequenced on its own single-read 150-cycle Illumina NextSeq 550 flow cell. The published analysis was carried out like this. Because the immunoSEQ output held only junctional sequences and lacked quality scores, the filtering could not match the filtering applied to full-length reads. To assign V/J genes and CDR3, sequences were annotated against IMGT germline references using PyIR, a Python wrapper for IgBLAST v1.9. Any read was removed if the V/J assignment was weak (E-value above 1e-6), the CDR3 was missing, or the read contained stop codons, out-of-frame junctions, or ambiguous translated residues. V3J clonotypes were defined by identical inferred V gene, J gene, and CDR3 amino acid sequence. To compute the percentage overlap between repertoires, the number of shared unique clonotypes was divided by the size of the smaller repertoire. Three approaches were used to assess repertoire richness: RTK rarefaction, the Chao1 estimator, and Recon v2.1 estimates of unobserved clonotypes. Generation probabilities for all TCRbeta clonotypes obtained by the gDNA method from a handful of donors were computed using OLGA. TCRdb limited this immuneACCESS table to in-frame rearrangements with V and J called. A share of clones is missing; checked studies link under half to unresolved V genes, and the rest is unexplained. The V and J calls and the clone size are those of that table, but D and trimming were determined from the DNA. The sample table records some 790,000 clones; about two thirds of these occur just once. The ten largest account for about 1.7% of the sample.

This specimen comes from a study of shared clonotypes between healthy human individuals (dated by TCRdb to about 2020). The study in broad terms: Three men and a couple of women, aged 18 to 49 years, made up the cohort. Between about 0.94 and 8.9 billion PBMCs per donor were obtained by leukapheresis. For each donor, CD4 naive and CD4 memory were each given three plates, CD8 naive was given two plates, and CD8 memory was given one plate. To estimate repertoire size and how much clonotype sharing occurs between individuals, the study deeply sequenced the blood TCR repertoires of five or six healthy adults. Libraries were prepared and TCR repertoires were sequenced by different laboratories using diverse techniques, in order to increase sequencing depth and limit assay-specific biases. The paper's findings and limits, for the study overall: Even with the large sequencing depth, rarefaction of the sorted-subset datasets indicated that sequencing was incomplete. About 5% of naive CD4, 3.5% of naive CD8, approximately 2% of memory CD4, and approximately 0.4% of memory CD8 clonotypes were shared across several donors. Pairwise subsampling led to the expectation that sequencing depth would affect the degree of clonotype sharing among donors. Sampling was limited to blood, and TCR repertoires in tissue likely differ from TCR repertoires in blood. Compared with non-shared clonotypes, clonotypes shared by all four sorted-subset donors had higher generation probabilities. The small number of donors limited the genetic and exposure-history diversity represented. Naive subsets generally had larger estimated clonotype richness than memory subsets did.

Donors were healthy HIV-negative adults with no recently reported acute infections or vaccinations. Every donor was a Caucasian adult residing in Nashville, Tennessee, USA. CD4+ T cells were enriched by magnetic negative selection; naive cells were then positively selected on CD45RA, and the negative fraction formed the memory subset. Blood was obtained by leukapheresis, after which PBMCs were separated by Ficoll-Histopaque density gradient centrifugation and cryopreserved in liquid nitrogen vapor phase. Analytical flow cytometry was used to check the purity and quantity of every magnetically sorted T cell population. From each sorted fraction, genomic DNA was isolated and quantified by UV absorbance on a Nanodrop 2000c. This TCR derives from a woman younger than 45 in good health. The specimen sequenced was memory CD4+ T cells sorted from blood. The sample's cell subset or site label, in plain terms: CD45RA-negative fraction.

In nucleotides, the sequence is TGTGCCAGCAGCCGCCCCTCGGCCACTAATGAAAAACTGTTTTTT. Its protein reads: CASSRPSATNEKLFF. The V gene is TRBV28 and the J gene is TRBJ1-4; a confident D gene designation cannot be given. The V end loses 6 bases and the J end loses 2 bases, and a stretch of 13 bases separates them. The CDR3 starts with the cysteine, ends with the phenylalanine, and has 15 residues. Here the CDR3 DNA is all that survives: 45 bases in frame from base 1. According to the germline V gene, CDR1 reads MDHEN and CDR2 reads SYDVKM.